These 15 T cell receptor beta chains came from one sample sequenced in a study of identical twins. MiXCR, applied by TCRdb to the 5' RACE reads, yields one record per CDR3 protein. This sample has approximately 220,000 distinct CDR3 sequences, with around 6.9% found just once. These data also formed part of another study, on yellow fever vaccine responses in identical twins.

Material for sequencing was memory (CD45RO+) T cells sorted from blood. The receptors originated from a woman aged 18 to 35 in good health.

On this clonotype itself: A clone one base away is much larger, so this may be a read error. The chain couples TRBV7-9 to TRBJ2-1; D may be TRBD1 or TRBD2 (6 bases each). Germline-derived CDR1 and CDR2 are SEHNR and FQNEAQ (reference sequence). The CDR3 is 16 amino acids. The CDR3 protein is CAISYGGPRSYNEQFF. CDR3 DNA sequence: TGTGCCATCAGCTACGGGGGCCCCAGGTCCTACAATGAGCAGTTCTTC.

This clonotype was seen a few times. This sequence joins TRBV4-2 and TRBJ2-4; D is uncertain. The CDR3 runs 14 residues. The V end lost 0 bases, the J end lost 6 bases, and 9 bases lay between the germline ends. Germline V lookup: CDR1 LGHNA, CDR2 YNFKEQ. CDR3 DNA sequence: TGTGCCAGCAGCCAAGATCCGGATTCAAACATTCAGTACTTC. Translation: CASSQDPDSNIQYF.

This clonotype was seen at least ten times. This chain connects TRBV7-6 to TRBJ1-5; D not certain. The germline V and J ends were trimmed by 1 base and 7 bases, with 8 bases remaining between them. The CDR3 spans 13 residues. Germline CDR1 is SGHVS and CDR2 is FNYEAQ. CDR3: CASSLGAGQPQHF. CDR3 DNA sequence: TGTGCCAGCAGCTTAGGGGCGGGGCAGCCCCAGCATTTT.

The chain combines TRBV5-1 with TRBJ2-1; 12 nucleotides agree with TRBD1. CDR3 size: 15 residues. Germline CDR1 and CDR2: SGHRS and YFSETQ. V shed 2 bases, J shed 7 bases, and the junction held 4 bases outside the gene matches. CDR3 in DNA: TGCGCCAGCAGCTTTCGGGACAGGGGGCTGAATGAGCAGTTCTTC. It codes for CASSFRDRGLNEQFF.

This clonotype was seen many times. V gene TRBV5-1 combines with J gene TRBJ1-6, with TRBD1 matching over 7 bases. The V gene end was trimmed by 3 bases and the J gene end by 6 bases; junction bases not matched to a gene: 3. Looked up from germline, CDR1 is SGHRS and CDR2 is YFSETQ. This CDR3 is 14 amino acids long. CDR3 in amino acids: CASSSGQANSPLHF. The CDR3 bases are TGCGCCAGCAGCTCCGGACAGGCTAATTCACCCCTCCACTTT.

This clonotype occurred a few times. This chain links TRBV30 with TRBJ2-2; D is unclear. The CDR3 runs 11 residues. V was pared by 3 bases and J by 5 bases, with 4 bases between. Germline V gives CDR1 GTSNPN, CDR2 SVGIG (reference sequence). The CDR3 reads CAWSGTGELFF. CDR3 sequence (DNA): TGTGCCTGGAGCGGGACCGGGGAGCTGTTTTTT.

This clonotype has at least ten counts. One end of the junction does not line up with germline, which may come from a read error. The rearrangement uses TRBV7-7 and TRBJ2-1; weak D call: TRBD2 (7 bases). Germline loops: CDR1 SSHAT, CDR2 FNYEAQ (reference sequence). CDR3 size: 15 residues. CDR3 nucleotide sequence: TGTGCTAGCAGCTTAGCGATTGGGGGGGCCAATGAGCAGTTCTTC. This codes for CASSLAIGGANEQFF.

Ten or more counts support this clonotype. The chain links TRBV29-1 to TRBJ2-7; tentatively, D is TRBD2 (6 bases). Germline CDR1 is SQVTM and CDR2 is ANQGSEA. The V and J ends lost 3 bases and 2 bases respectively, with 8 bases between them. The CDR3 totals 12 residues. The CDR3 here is CSVEPGAYEQYF. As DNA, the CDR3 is TGCAGCGTTGAGCCGGGGGCCTACGAGCAGTACTTC.

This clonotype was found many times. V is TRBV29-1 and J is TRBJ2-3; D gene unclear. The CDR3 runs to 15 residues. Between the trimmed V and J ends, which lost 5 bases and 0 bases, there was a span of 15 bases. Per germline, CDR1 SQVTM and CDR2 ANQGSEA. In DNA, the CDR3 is TGCAGCGTTCAGAGTCAGGCGCGAAGCACAGATACGCAGTATTTT. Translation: CSVQSQARSTDTQYF.

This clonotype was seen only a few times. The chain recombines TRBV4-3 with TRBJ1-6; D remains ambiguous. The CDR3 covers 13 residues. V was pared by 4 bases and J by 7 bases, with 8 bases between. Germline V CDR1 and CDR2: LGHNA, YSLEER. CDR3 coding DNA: TGCGCCAGCAGCCTACAATCAAATTCACCCCTCCACTTT. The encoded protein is CASSLQSNSPLHF.

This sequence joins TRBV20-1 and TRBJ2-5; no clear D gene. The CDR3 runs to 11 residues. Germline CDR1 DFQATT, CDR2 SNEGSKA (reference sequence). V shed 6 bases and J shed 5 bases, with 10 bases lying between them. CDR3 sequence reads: CSAHLPETQYF. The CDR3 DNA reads TGCAGTGCCCATCTACCGGAGACCCAGTACTTC.

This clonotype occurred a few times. DNA of the CDR3: TGTGCCAGCACCCCAGGGGGCGAGGATACGCAGTATTTT. Translating gives CASTPGGEDTQYF. The J gene is TRBJ2-3, the V gene TRBV2; 8 bases line up with TRBD1. The germline gives CDR1 SNHLY, CDR2 FYNNEI. V shed 7 bases and J 6 bases; nucleotides not matched to a gene: 6. The CDR3 is made up of 13 amino acids.

The CDR3 spells CASSTASGGAGPQETQYF. The CDR3 DNA reads TGTGCCAGCAGCACGGCTAGCGGGGGGGCCGGTCCCCAAGAGACCCAGTACTTC. The chain employs TRBV9 and TRBJ2-5, with 12 bases aligning to TRBD2. Trimming cost V 4 bases and J 1 base; bases outside gene matches: 11. This CDR3 has 18 residues. CDR1 and CDR2 (germline): SGDLS, YYNGEE.

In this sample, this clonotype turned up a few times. The CDR3 bases are TGTGCCAGCAGCCGAACAGCCACAGGAGCTTTCTTT. It encodes CASSRTATGAFF. This chain uses TRBV3-1 with TRBJ1-1, with D possibly matching TRBD1 (5 bases). Trimming took off 4 bases at V and 10 bases at J, with 13 bases between the two ends. Germline CDR1 and CDR2: LGHDT and YNNKEL (reference sequence). The CDR3 sequence is 12 residues long.

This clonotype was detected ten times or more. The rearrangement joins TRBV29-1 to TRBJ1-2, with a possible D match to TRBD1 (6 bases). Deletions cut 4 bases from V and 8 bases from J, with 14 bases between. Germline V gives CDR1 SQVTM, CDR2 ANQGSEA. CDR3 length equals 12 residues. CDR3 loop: CSVGDNLGGYTF. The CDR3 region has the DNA TGCAGCGTTGGGGACAACTTGGGGGGCTACACCTTC.